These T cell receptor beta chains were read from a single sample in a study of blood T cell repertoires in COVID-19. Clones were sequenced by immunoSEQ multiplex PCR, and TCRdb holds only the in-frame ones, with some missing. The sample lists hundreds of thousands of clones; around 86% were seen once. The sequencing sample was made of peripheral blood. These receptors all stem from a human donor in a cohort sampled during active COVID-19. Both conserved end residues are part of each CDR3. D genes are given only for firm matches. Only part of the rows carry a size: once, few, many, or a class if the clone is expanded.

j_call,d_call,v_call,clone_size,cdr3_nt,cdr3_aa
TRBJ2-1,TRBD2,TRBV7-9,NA,TGTGCCAGCAGCTTCAGCGGGAAGCTGTATGAGCAGTTCTTC,CASSFSGKLYEQFF
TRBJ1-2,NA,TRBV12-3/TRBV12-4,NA,TGTGCCAGCAGTCCCACAGGGATCGATGGCTACACCTTC,CASSPTGIDGYTF
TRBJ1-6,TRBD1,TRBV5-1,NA,TGCGCCAGCAGCTCGACAGGGGCGAATTCACCCCTCCACTTT,CASSSTGANSPLHF
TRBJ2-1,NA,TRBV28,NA,TGTGCCAGCAGGCACCCAGGTACCTCCTACAATGAGCAGTTCTTC,CASRHPGTSYNEQFF
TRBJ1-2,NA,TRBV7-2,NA,TGTGCCAGCAGCCGGGAGGTGGGTGGCTACACCTTC,CASSREVGGYTF
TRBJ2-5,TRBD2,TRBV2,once,TGTGCCAGCAGTGAAGATTCTGGGGGGGGTGGAGAGACCCAGTACTTC,CASSEDSGGGGETQYF
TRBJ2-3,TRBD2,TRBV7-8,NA,TGTGCCAGCAGCTTAGTCCTAGTGGGTTGGGAGGGTACGCAGTATTTT,CASSLVLVGWEGTQYF
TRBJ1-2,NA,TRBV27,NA,TGTGCCAGCAGTTTATCGAGGGACCGGGGGTATGGCTACACCTTC,CASSLSRDRGYGYTF
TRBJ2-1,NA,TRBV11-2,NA,TGTGCCAGCAGCCCCACAACAGGGAATGAGCAGTTCTTC,CASSPTTGNEQFF
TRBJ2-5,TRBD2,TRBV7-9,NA,TGTGCCAGCAGCTTAGGATCCGGCGGGGGTCAAGAGACCCAGTACTTC,CASSLGSGGGQETQYF
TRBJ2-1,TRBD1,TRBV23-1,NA,TGCGCCAGCAGTCAATCGGGACAGGGGGCGGGGATGGGTGAGCAGTTCTTC,CASSQSGQGAGMGEQFF
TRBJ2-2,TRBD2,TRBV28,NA,TGTGCCAGCAGTTTATTCCTAGCGGGAGACACCGGGGAGCTGTTTTTT,CASSLFLAGDTGELFF
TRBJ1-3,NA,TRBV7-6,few,TGTGCCAGCAGCTTAGGTGCAAGAAATCGGGACACCATATATTTT,CASSLGARNRDTIYF